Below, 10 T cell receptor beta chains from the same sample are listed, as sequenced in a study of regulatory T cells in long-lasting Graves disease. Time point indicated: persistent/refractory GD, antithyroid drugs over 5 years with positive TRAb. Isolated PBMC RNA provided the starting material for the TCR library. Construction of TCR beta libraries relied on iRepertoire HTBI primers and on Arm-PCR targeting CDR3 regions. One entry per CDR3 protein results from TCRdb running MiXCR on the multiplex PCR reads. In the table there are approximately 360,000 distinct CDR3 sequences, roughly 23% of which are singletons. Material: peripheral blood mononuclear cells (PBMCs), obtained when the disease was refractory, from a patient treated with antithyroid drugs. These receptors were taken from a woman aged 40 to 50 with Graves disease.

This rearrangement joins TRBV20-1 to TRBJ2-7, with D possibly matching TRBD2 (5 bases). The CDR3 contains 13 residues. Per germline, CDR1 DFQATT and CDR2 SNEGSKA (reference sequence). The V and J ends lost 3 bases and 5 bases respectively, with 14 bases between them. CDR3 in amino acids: CSARIRREHEQYF. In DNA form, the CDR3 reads TGCAGTGCTAGGATCCGAAGGGAGCACGAGCAGTACTTC.

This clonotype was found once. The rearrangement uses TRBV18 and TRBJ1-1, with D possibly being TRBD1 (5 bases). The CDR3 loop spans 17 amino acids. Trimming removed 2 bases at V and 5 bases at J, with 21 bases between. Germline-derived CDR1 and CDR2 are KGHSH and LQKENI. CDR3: CASSPAEGVLDLTEAFF. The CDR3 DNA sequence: TGTGCCAGCTCACCAGCGGAAGGGGTTCTGGACCTAACTGAAGCTTTCTTT.

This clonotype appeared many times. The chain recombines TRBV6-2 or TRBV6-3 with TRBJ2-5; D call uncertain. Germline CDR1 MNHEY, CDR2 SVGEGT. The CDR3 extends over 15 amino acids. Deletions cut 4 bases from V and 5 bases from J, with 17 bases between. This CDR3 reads CASSSIPPERETQYF. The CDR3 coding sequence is TGTGCCAGCAGTTCCATTCCCCCGGAACGGGAGACCCAGTACTTC.

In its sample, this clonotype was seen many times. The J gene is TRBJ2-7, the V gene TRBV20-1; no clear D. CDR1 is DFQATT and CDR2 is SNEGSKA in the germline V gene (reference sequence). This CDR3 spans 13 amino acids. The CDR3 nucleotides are TGCAGCGCCTCGGACGACCTCTCCTACGAGCAGTACTTC. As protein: CSASDDLSYEQYF.

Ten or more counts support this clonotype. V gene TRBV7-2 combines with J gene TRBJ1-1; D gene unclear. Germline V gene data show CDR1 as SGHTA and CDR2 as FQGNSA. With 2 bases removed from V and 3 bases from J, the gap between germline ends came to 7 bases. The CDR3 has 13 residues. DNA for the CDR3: TGTGCCAGCAGCTTACTTAAAGACACTGAAGCTTTCTTT. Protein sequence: CASSLLKDTEAFF.

This CDR3 reads CASSTRGISAFF. In DNA, the CDR3 is TGTGCCAGTAGTACCAGGGGTATATCGGCTTTCTTT. The J gene is TRBJ1-1, the V gene TRBV19; weak D call: TRBD1 (6 bases). With 4 bases removed from V and 11 bases from J, the gap between germline ends came to 14 bases. The CDR3 extends over 12 amino acids. Per the germline V gene, CDR1 is LNHDA and CDR2 is SQIVND (reference sequence).

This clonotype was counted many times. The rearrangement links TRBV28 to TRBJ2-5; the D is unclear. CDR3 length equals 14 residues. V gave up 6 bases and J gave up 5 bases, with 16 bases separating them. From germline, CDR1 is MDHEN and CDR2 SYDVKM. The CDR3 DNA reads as TGTGCCAGCAGGGCCCACGTGGGTCAGGAGACCCAGTACTTC. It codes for CASRAHVGQETQYF. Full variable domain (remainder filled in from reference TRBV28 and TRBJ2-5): DVKVTQSSRYLVKRTGEKVFLECVQDMDHENMFWYRQDPGLGLRLIYFSYDVKMKEKGDIPEGYSVSREKKERFSLILESASTNQTSMYLCASRAHVGQETQYFGPGTRLLVL.

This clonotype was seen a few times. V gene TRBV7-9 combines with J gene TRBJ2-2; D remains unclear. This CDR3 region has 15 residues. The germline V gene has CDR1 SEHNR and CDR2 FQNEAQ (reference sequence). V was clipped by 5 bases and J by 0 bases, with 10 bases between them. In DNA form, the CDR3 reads TGTGCCAGCAGCCCCGCTCAACCGAACACCGGGGAGCTGTTTTTT. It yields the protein CASSPAQPNTGELFF.

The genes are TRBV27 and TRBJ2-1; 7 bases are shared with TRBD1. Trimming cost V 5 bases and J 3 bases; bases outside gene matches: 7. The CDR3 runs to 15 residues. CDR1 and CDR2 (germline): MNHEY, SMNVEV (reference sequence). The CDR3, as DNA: TGTGCCAGCAGTCCTGGACAGGAGATCTACAATGAGCAGTTCTTC. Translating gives CASSPGQEIYNEQFF.

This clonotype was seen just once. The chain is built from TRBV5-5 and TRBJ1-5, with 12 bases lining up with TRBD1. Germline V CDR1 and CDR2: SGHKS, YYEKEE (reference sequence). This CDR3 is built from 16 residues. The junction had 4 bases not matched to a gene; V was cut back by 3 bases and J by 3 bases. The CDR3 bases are TGTGCCAGCAGCTCGGGGACAGGGGGCTTCAATCAGCCCCAGCATTTT. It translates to CASSSGTGGFNQPQHF.